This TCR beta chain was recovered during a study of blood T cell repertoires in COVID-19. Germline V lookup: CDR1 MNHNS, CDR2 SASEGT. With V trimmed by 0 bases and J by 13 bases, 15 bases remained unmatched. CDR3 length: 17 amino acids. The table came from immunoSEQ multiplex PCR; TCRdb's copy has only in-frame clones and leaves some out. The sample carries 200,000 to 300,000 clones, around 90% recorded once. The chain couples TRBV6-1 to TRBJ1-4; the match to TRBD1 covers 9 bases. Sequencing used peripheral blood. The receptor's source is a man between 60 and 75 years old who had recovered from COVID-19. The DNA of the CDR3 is TGTGCCAGCAGTGAAGCCGCCCCATACAGGGGGCCCCGGGGACTGTTTTTT. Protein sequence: CASSEAAPYRGPRGLFF.